Below are 11 T cell receptor beta chains sequenced from a single sample in a study of shared clonotypes between healthy human individuals. As defined, naive CD8 cells were CD45RO-negative and positively selected for CCR7, with terminally differentiated effector memory CD45RA+ cells excluded. TCRdb's copy holds only in-frame clones and misses some; the assay was immunoSEQ multiplex PCR. The sample carries about 2,200,000 clones, roughly 91% recorded once. Sequenced: naive CD8+ T cells from PBMCs. The receptors were gathered from a man younger than 35 in good health. Some clones in this sample may be carry-over from other donors' samples.

This chain uses TRBV28 with TRBJ2-3; 9 nucleotides agree with TRBD1. CDR1 and CDR2 from the germline V gene are MDHEN and SYDVKM. The CDR3 has 15 residues. V lost 4 bases to trimming and J lost 0 bases; unmatched junction nucleotides: 2. The CDR3 protein is CASSYRGLSTDTQYF. The CDR3 region has the DNA TGTGCCAGCAGTTACAGGGGGCTGAGCACAGATACGCAGTATTTT.

J is TRBJ2-5 and V is TRBV4-1; 9 bases agree with TRBD2. Germline CDR1 reads MGHRA; CDR2 reads YSYEKL. The CDR3 totals 17 residues. V dropped 4 bases and J dropped 11; count of bases not matched to a gene: 20. The DNA for the CDR3 is TGCGCCAGCAGCCCGCCGGTGGGCGGGAGGGCCGTGGAGGAGCAGTACTTC. This translates into CASSPPVGGRAVEEQYF.

The gene calls are TRBV5-4 and TRBJ2-3; tentatively, D is TRBD2 (6 bases). The CDR3 loop spans 15 amino acids. The ends were cut back, 0 bases at V and 0 bases at J, with 8 bases in the middle. Per germline, CDR1 SGHNT and CDR2 YYREEE (reference sequence). The CDR3 DNA is TGTGCCAGCAGCTTGGCCCGGGAGAGCACAGATACGCAGTATTTT. Translating it yields CASSLARESTDTQYF.

The chain carries TRBV4-3 and TRBJ1-1, with D perhaps matching TRBD1 (6 bases). Germline loops: CDR1 LGHNA, CDR2 YSLEER. Trimming removed 0 bases at V and 4 bases at J, with 15 bases between. The CDR3 sequence is 16 residues long. CDR3 coding DNA: TGCGCCAGCAGCCAAGATTTCGACAGCAGGGGCACTGAAGCTTTCTTT. Translating it yields CASSQDFDSRGTEAFF.

The chain links TRBV10-3 to TRBJ1-2, with a weak D call TRBD1 (5 bases). Germline CDR1 ENHRY, CDR2 SYGVKD. This CDR3 is 12 amino acids long. Trimming stripped 3 bases from V and 8 bases from J, with 10 bases between. CDR3 amino acids: CAISDSGYGYTF. The CDR3 coding sequence is TGTGCCATCAGTGACTCAGGGTACGGCTACACCTTC.

This chain connects TRBV5-5 to TRBJ1-1, with TRBD1 as a possible D gene (6 bases). This CDR3 is 18 amino acids long. Germline-derived CDR1 and CDR2 are SGHKS and YYEKEE (reference sequence). The V end was cut by 4 bases, the J end by 0 bases, with 22 bases between. The CDR3 is CASSLGRTASFMNTEAFF. CDR3 DNA sequence: TGTGCCAGCAGCCTGGGCCGGACAGCCAGCTTCATGAACACTGAAGCTTTCTTT.

A word on this clone: Other nucleotide sequences from this sample produce the same CDR3. V and J are TRBV11-2 and TRBJ2-7; maybe TRBD2 (6 bases). The CDR3 consists of 14 residues. Germline V CDR1 and CDR2: SGHAT, FQNNGV. V was pared by 1 base and J by 3 bases, with 10 bases between. This CDR3 is CASSLAGVGYEQYF. DNA of the CDR3: TGTGCCAGCAGCTTAGCGGGAGTAGGCTACGAGCAGTACTTC.

J is TRBJ2-4 and V is TRBV5-1; D may be TRBD2 (6 bases). Trimming removed 4 bases at V and 8 bases at J, with 13 bases between. This CDR3 has 13 amino acids. Germline lookup yields CDR1 SGHRS and CDR2 YFSETQ. CDR3 region: CASSTSGVDIQYF. CDR3 sequence (DNA): TGCGCCAGCAGCACCTCGGGGGTGGACATTCAGTACTTC.

The chain joins TRBV6-5 to TRBJ1-1, with unresolved D. Germline V gene sequence: CDR1 MNHEY, CDR2 SVGAGI. Trimming shortened V by 10 bases and J by 4 bases, and 10 bases separated the two germline ends. CDR3 length equals 11 residues. The CDR3 nucleotides read TGTGCCACAGTGCAAGCCACTGAAGCTTTCTTT. Protein product: CATVQATEAFF.

This sequence joins TRBV4-3 and TRBJ1-6; no clear D gene. The CDR3 length is 16 residues. V lost 4 bases and J 6 bases, leaving 16 bases between the germline ends. CDR1 and CDR2 from the germline V gene are LGHNA and YSLEER. CDR3 region: CASSRLLGEGNSPLHF. In DNA, the CDR3 is TGCGCCAGCAGCCGCCTGCTGGGAGAGGGTAATTCACCCCTCCACTTT.

The genes are TRBV15 and TRBJ1-2; D remains ambiguous. V lost 5 bases and J 4 bases, leaving 17 bases between the germline ends. The CDR3 contains 15 residues. Germline V gene sequence: CDR1 LNHNV, CDR2 YYDKDF (reference sequence). CDR3 in DNA: TGTGCCACCAGCCCTACTCGGACTGAAATCTATGGCTACACCTTC. Protein product: CATSPTRTEIYGYTF.